This paragraph reports one TCR beta chain. The antigen is undetermined. The sample belongs to a study of cytomegalovirus exposure and HLA in healthy donors. General observations from the study: Accurate prediction of most subjects' HLA-A and HLA-B alleles from TCR beta sequences was reported. TCR sequences were mostly rare, though some public TCRs occurred in many donors.

V was cut by 1 base and J by 6 bases, with 10 bases left in between. CDR3 length equals 13 residues. The germline gives CDR1 MNHEY, CDR2 SMNVEV (reference sequence). The PCR ran on 60 Vbeta and 13 Jbeta primers. Data came from immunoSEQ multiplex PCR; TCRdb stores just in-frame clones and leaves some out. The data contain roughly 120,000 clones, over 60% of them singletons. The sequenced sample consisted of PBMCs. The rearrangement links TRBV27 to TRBJ2-7; D unclear. The sequence came from a woman under 40 in good health and CMV-seronegative. The CDR3 sequence is CASSLYVRREQYF. The CDR3 bases are TGTGCCAGCAGTTTATATGTCAGGCGCGAGCAGTACTTC.